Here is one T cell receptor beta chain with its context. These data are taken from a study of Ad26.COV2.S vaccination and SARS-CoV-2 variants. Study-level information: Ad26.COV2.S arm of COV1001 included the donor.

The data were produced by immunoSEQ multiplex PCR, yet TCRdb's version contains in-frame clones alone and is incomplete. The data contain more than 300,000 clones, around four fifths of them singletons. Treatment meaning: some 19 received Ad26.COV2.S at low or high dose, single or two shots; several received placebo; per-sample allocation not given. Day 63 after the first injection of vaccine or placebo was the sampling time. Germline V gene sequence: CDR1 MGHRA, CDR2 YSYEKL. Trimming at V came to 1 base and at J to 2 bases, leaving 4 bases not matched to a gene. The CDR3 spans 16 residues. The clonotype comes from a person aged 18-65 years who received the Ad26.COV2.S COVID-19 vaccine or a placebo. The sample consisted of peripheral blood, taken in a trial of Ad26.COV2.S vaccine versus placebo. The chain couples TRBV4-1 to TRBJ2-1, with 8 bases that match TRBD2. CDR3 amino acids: CASSQVAGGTYNEQFF. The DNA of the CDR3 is TGCGCCAGCAGCCAAGTGGCGGGGGGTACCTACAATGAGCAGTTCTTC.